The 26 T cell receptor beta chains given below trace back to one sample, sequenced in a study of tumor and adjacent non-tumor tissue in lung cancer. The library came from three nested PCR rounds adapted from ARM-PCR protocols. Each CDR3 protein is one row after TCRdb ran MiXCR on the multiplex PCR reads. The table records roughly 140,000 distinct CDR3 sequences, around 65% of them present only once. The template was RNA from unsorted bulk tissue. The sample comprised lung tumor tissue. These receptors were taken from a man between 60 and 75 years old with small cell lung cancer.

Comment on this clonotype: This sequence may be a read error, since a much larger clone differs from it by one base. V and J are TRBV20-1 and TRBJ1-1; 9 positions agree with TRBD1. This CDR3 comprises 11 residues. CDR1 is DFQATT and CDR2 is SNEGSKA in the germline V gene (reference sequence). The V gene end was trimmed by 7 bases and the J gene end by 10 bases; junction bases not matched to a gene: 7. The CDR3 coding sequence is TGCAGTGTTACGGGACAGGGCAGAGCTTTCTTT. Protein: CSVTGQGRAFF.

This clonotype was seen a handful of times. This may be a read error: a much more frequent sequence differs by one nucleotide. The V call is TRBV11-1, the J call TRBJ1-1; 7 positions agree with TRBD1. V shed 5 bases and J 11 bases; nucleotides not matched to a gene: 8. This CDR3 has 12 residues. The germline gives CDR1 SGHAT, CDR2 FQDESV (reference sequence). The CDR3 loop reads CASSHGQEGAFF. CDR3 coding DNA: TGTGCCAGCAGCCACGGACAGGAAGGGGCTTTCTTT. The full variable domain, in which reference TRBV11-1 and TRBJ1-1 provide the parts outside the CDR3, is EAEVAQSPRYKITEKSQAVAFWCDPISGHATLYWYRQILGQGPELLVQFQDESVVDDSQLPKDRFSAERLKGVDSTLKIQPAELGDSAMYLCASSHGQEGAFFGQGTRLTVV.

The V and J genes are TRBV19 and TRBJ2-1, with 14 bases aligning to TRBD2. CDR3 size: 17 residues. CDR1 is LNHDA and CDR2 is SQIVND in the germline V gene (reference sequence). J was trimmed by 1 base and V by 6 bases; bases with no gene match: 5. CDR3: CASRGLAGERSYNEQFF. The CDR3, as DNA: TGTGCCAGTAGGGGACTAGCGGGAGAACGGTCCTACAATGAGCAGTTCTTC.

This chain uses TRBV24-1 with TRBJ1-6; a possible D gene is TRBD1 (6 bases). The ends were cut back, 3 bases at V and 6 bases at J, with 8 bases in the middle. CDR1 KGHDR and CDR2 SFDVKD come from the germline V gene. CDR3 size: 14 residues. CDR3 residues: CATSDGQTNSPLHF. The CDR3 region has the DNA TGTGCCACCAGTGATGGACAGACTAATTCACCCCTCCACTTT.

On this clonotype itself: One base away lies a much larger clone, so this may be a sequencing read error. The chain recombines TRBV20-1 with TRBJ2-1; possible D gene TRBD2, 5 bases. The CDR3 loop spans 10 amino acids. The germline CDR1 and CDR2 sequences are DFQATT and SNEGSKA (reference sequence). The chain's CDR3 is CSTSLNEQFF. CDR3 in DNA: TGCAGTACTAGTCTCAATGAGCAGTTCTTC.

The chain has TRBV20-1 and TRBJ2-2, with TRBD1 matching 10 bases. CDR3 length: 13 residues. J was trimmed by 8 bases and V by 3 bases; bases with no gene match: 3. CDR1 and CDR2 from the germline V gene are DFQATT and SNEGSKA (reference sequence). CDR3 sequence reads: CSARDRGIGELFF. In DNA form, the CDR3 reads TGCAGTGCTAGGGACAGGGGGATAGGGGAGCTGTTTTTT.

Of note for this clonotype: The junction shows a germline mismatch at one end, possibly a read error. The chain couples TRBV20-1 to TRBJ2-7; D may be TRBD2 (5 bases). Per the germline V gene, CDR1 is DFQATT and CDR2 is SNEGSKA (reference sequence). There are 12 residues in the CDR3. The CDR3 here is CSTSPPAYEHYF. CDR3 nucleotide sequence: TGCAGTACTAGTCCCCCCGCCTACGAGCACTACTTC.

Concerning this clonotype: The CDR3 ends on some other residue instead of the conserved phenylalanine or tryptophan, so this is likely a read error. This CDR3 is CARRLDNEQFI. As DNA, the CDR3 is TGTGCCAGGAGATTAGACAATGAGCAGTTCATC. This rearrangement joins TRBV11-1 to TRBJ2-1, with no clear D. The CDR3 sequence is 11 residues long. CDR1 is SGHAT and CDR2 is FQDESV in the germline V gene (reference sequence). V was clipped by 9 bases and J by 5 bases, with 8 bases between them.

Concerning this clonotype: A much more abundant neighbour one base away suggests this may be a read error. V gene TRBV7-8 combines with J gene TRBJ1-3, with D hard to call. CDR1 and CDR2 from the germline V gene are SGHVS and FQNEAQ. The CDR3 contains 17 residues. In nucleotides, the CDR3 is TGTTCCAGCAGCTTAGCGTCCGCAGGCTCCTCTGGAAACACCATATATTTT. It codes for CSSSLASAGSSGNTIYF. Combining the CDR3 with reference TRBV7-8 and TRBJ1-3 gives the whole variable domain GAGVSQSPRYKVAKRGQDVALRCDPISGHVSLFWYQQALGQGPEFLTYFQNEAQLDKSGLPSDRFFAERPEGSVSTLKIQRTQQEDSAVYLCSSSLASAGSSGNTIYFGEGSWLTVV.

This clonotype was counted once. With a much larger clone just one base away, this may be a read error. The chain has TRBV28 and TRBJ2-3; D is perhaps TRBD1 or TRBD2 (5 bases each). Trimming left V 7 bases short and J 8 bases short, with 13 bases between. Germline lookup yields CDR1 MDHEN and CDR2 SYDVKM. The CDR3 length is 12 residues. The CDR3 bases are TGTGCCAGCATAGGGACGTGGGGTACGCAGTATTTT. The encoded protein is CASIGTWGTQYF.

Note on this clonotype: Its ends do not fully match the called genes, so a read error is possible. This sequence joins TRBV11-2 and TRBJ1-1; D is unclear. Germline values: CDR1 SGHAT, CDR2 FQNNGV. This CDR3 comprises 11 residues. The CDR3 sequence is CTSSLNTGAFF. The CDR3 DNA sequence: TGTACCAGCAGCTTGAACACTGGAGCTTTCTTT.

For this clonotype: A much larger clonotype is one base distant, so this may be a read error. The rearrangement links TRBV5-4 to TRBJ2-5; no clear D gene. The germline V gene has CDR1 SGHNT and CDR2 YYREEE (reference sequence). This CDR3 region has 11 residues. CDR3 DNA sequence: TGTGCCAGCAGCGCCCAAGATACCCAGTACTTC. Protein: CASSAQDTQYF.

Only a few counts were recorded for this clonotype. The CDR3 spells CASSLVPRGGDEKLFF. In DNA, the CDR3 is TGCGCCAGCAGCTTAGTACCCCGTGGGGGGGATGAAAAACTGTTTTTT. The rearrangement uses TRBV5-1 and TRBJ1-4; TRBD1 is a possible D gene (5 bases). The CDR3 runs 16 residues. CDR1 is SGHRS, CDR2 YFSETQ, per germline. Trimming removed 2 bases at V and 6 bases at J, with 17 bases between.

Notes on this clonotype: The CDR3 carries no conserved terminal phenylalanine or tryptophan, so it likely arises from a read error. V and J are TRBV6-6 and TRBJ2-2; TRBD2 matches at 7 bases. The CDR3 sequence is 15 residues long. The germline V gene has CDR1 MNHNY and CDR2 SVGAGI (reference sequence). V shed 0 bases, J shed 9 bases, and the junction held 7 bases outside the gene matches. The chain's CDR3 is CASSYSGWEGRELFL. The CDR3 DNA sequence: TGTGCCAGCAGTTACTCTGGGTGGGAGGGCAGGGAGCTGTTTCTT.

Remarks on this clonotype: The junction and the germline gene differ at one end; a read error may be behind it. This sequence joins TRBV12-3 or TRBV12-4 and TRBJ1-2, with D possibly TRBD1 on 6 matching bases. This CDR3 has 14 amino acids. CDR3 nucleotides: TGTACCAGTAGTTATTCCCGCCCAGGGGTTGGCTACACCTTC. It specifies CTSSYSRPGVGYTF.

V usage is TRBV20-1 and J usage is TRBJ1-1; no reliable D call. V was cut by 7 bases and J by 0 bases, with 18 bases left in between. Germline V gene lookup returns CDR1 DFQATT and CDR2 SNEGSKA (reference sequence). The length of the CDR3 is 15 residues. The CDR3 DNA is TGCAGTGTCAGAGATCCGGCCGTCATGAACACTGAAGCTTTCTTT. This codes for CSVRDPAVMNTEAFF.

This sequence joins TRBV7-8 and TRBJ2-7; the D gene is possibly TRBD2 (5 bases). The germline gives CDR1 SGHVS, CDR2 FQNEAQ. Trimming stripped 7 bases from V and 2 bases from J, with 15 bases between. The CDR3 sequence is 14 residues long. The CDR3 bases are TGTGCCAGCACCCGGGAAGTCGGTACCTACGAGCAGTACGTC. Translation: CASTREVGTYEQYV.

This clonotype has a count of ten or more. The chain couples TRBV6-6 to TRBJ1-2; TRBD1 agrees at 7 bases. The V gene's germline CDR1 is MNHNY and CDR2 SVGAGI (reference sequence). V was pared by 0 bases and J by 0 bases, with 4 bases of the junction left unmatched. The CDR3 has 16 residues. In nucleotides, the CDR3 is TGTGCCAGCAGTTACTCGGCGGGACAGTCTAACTATGGCTACACCTTC. Translating gives CASSYSAGQSNYGYTF.

The rearrangement joins TRBV20-1 to TRBJ1-6, with 7 positions matching TRBD1. This CDR3 spans 13 amino acids. Germline trimming cut 7 bases from V and 6 bases from J; bases unmatched to any gene: 6. Germline lookup yields CDR1 DFQATT and CDR2 SNEGSKA (reference sequence). The DNA for the CDR3 is TGCAGTGTTAAGGGGGCGGCTAATTCACCCCTCCACTTT. Protein: CSVKGAANSPLHF.

For this clonotype: No conserved phenylalanine or tryptophan ends this CDR3, so it is likely a read error. Here the CDR3 reads CSVIAGIHYEQYL. The CDR3 DNA sequence: TGCAGCGTAATAGCGGGAATCCACTACGAGCAGTACCTC. The chain links TRBV29-1 to TRBJ2-7, with 8 bases lining up with TRBD2. J gave up 3 bases and V 6 bases, and 7 bases lay outside the gene matches. This CDR3 is 13 amino acids long. Germline CDR1 reads SQVTM; CDR2 reads ANQGSEA.

The V and J genes are TRBV7-9 and TRBJ2-1; a weak D match, TRBD2 (5 bases). The CDR3 is 15 residues long. Germline values: CDR1 SEHNR, CDR2 FQNEAQ (reference sequence). V dropped 7 bases and J dropped 4 bases, with 17 bases sitting between them. CDR3 in amino acids: CASNSRTGTYNEQFF. The CDR3 region has the DNA TGTGCCAGCAACTCCCGGACTGGTACTTACAATGAGCAGTTCTTC.

In the case of this clonotype: Its ends do not fully match the called genes, so a read error is possible. The chain joins TRBV29-1 to TRBJ2-6; D possibly corresponds to TRBD1 (5 bases). Germline CDR1 is SQVTM and CDR2 is ANQGSEA. The CDR3 has 12 residues. The CDR3 protein is CGVISGANILTF. Here the CDR3 DNA reads TGCGGGGTTATCTCTGGGGCCAACATCCTGACTTTC.

In this sample, this clonotype turned up a few times. Given a much more abundant clone one base away, this may be a read error. This chain links TRBV11-2 with TRBJ2-1; 9 positions agree with TRBD2. The CDR3 extends over 16 amino acids. Per the germline V gene, CDR1 is SGHAT and CDR2 is FQNNGV. Unmatched junction bases numbered 9, after V lost 0 bases and J lost 9 bases. As DNA, the CDR3 is TGTGCCAGCAGCTTAGAGGCGGGAGGGAAGCGCAGTGAGCAGTTCTTC. This encodes CASSLEAGGKRSEQFF.

The chain employs TRBV29-1 and TRBJ1-2, with unresolved D. V gave up 1 base and J gave up 6 bases, with 15 bases separating them. The CDR3 has 14 residues. Germline-derived CDR1 and CDR2 are SQVTM and ANQGSEA. The CDR3 coding sequence is TGCAGCGTTGAAGTCGGACGGATCCGAAATGGCTACACCTTC. Protein product: CSVEVGRIRNGYTF.

The chain carries TRBV12-3 or TRBV12-4 and TRBJ2-1, with 11 bases aligning to TRBD2. This CDR3 has 20 residues. The junction had 17 bases not matched to a gene; V was cut back by 7 bases and J by 0 bases. The CDR3 sequence is CASNILRGLAAMTSYNEQFF. CDR3 nucleotide sequence: TGTGCCAGCAACATTCTCCGGGGACTAGCGGCAATGACCTCCTACAATGAGCAGTTCTTC.

This clonotype was observed a single time. A much larger clonotype is one base distant, so this may be a read error. V usage is TRBV29-1 and J usage is TRBJ2-2, with D maybe TRBD2 (7 bases). Germline CDR1 SQVTM, CDR2 ANQGSEA. The CDR3 loop spans 17 amino acids. V gave up 4 bases and J gave up 5 bases, with 23 bases separating them. The CDR3 loop is CSVVGGQGSVRTGELFF. DNA of the CDR3: TGCAGCGTTGTGGGGGGGCAGGGGAGCGTCAGGACCGGGGAGCTGTTTTTT.